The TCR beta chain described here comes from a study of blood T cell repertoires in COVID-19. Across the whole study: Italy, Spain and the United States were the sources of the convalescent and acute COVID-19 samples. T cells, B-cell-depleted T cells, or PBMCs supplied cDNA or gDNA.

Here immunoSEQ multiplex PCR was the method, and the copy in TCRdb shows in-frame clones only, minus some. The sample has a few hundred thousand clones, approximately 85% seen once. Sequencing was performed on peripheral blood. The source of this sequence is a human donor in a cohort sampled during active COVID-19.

The CDR3 coding sequence is TGTGCCAGCAGTTTGGAGCCCACAGGGGTCCAAGAGACCCAGTACTTC. The encoded protein is CASSLEPTGVQETQYF. This chain uses TRBV27 with TRBJ2-5, with TRBD1 matching over 7 bases. V gave up 3 bases and J gave up 1 base; unmatched junction bases: 8. The CDR3 is 16 residues long. CDR1 and CDR2 (germline): MNHEY, SMNVEV (reference sequence).